The 3 T cell receptor beta chains below all came from one sample that was sequenced in a study of identical twins. Each CDR3 protein is one row after TCRdb ran MiXCR on the 5' RACE reads. In the table there are about 730,000 distinct CDR3 sequences, over 20% of which are singletons. This same sample was also part of a study on T cells expressing NK-cell markers.

Sequenced sample: PBMCs. These receptors originate from a woman aged 18-35 years in good health.

This clonotype has ten or more counts. The chain links TRBV12-3 or TRBV12-4 to TRBJ1-1; D gene ambiguous. The CDR3 is 13 residues long. With 1 base removed from V and 1 base from J, the gap between germline ends came to 4 bases. CDR3 nucleotides: TGTGCCAGCAGTTTAGGAGAGAACACTGAAGCTTTCTTT. Protein sequence: CASSLGENTEAFF.

V gene TRBV6-5 combines with J gene TRBJ2-1, with D hard to call. The germline V gene has CDR1 MNHEY and CDR2 SVGAGI. The CDR3 is 16 amino acids. Between the trimmed V and J ends, which lost 0 bases and 0 bases, there was a span of 9 bases. The CDR3 is CASSYSIQYSYNEQFF. CDR3 nucleotides: TGTGCCAGCAGTTACTCTATACAATACTCCTACAATGAGCAGTTCTTC.

This clonotype was seen at least ten times. The chain couples TRBV29-1 to TRBJ2-3, with D perhaps matching TRBD1 or TRBD2 (5 bases each). The CDR3 extends over 14 amino acids. V lost 2 bases, J lost 1 base, and 10 bases lay in between. Germline V gene lookup returns CDR1 SQVTM and CDR2 ANQGSEA. The CDR3 reads CSVERGVGTDTQYF. The DNA of the CDR3 is TGCAGCGTTGAAAGAGGGGTGGGCACAGATACGCAGTATTTT.